This T cell receptor beta chain is drawn from a study of OX40 agonist ivuxolimab in advanced cancers. Study-level results: Antigen specificity remained undetermined for the expanded peripheral T cells. Researchers report that CD8+ T cells had, on average, more expanded clones than CD4+.

Turning to this clone: Its target is unknown.

V was trimmed by 3 bases and J by 2 bases, leaving 11 bases between them. Per the germline V gene, CDR1 is SEHNR and CDR2 is FQNEAQ (reference sequence). The CDR3 loop spans 14 amino acids. The data were produced by immunoSEQ multiplex PCR, yet TCRdb's version contains in-frame clones alone and is incomplete. The data show tens of thousands of clones, approximately 89% seen once. This TCR came from an adult with an advanced solid tumor such as melanoma, head and neck, liver or kidney cancer. The rearrangement uses TRBV7-9 and TRBJ2-7; perhaps D is TRBD1 or TRBD2 (5 bases each). Sequenced here: CD4+ or CD8+ T cells sorted from blood, sampled in a trial of the OX40 agonist ivuxolimab. CDR3: CASSLPGATYEQYF. The CDR3, as DNA: TGTGCCAGCAGCTTGCCCGGGGCCACCTACGAGCAGTACTTC.